The next 2 T cell receptor beta chains were all read from a single sample in a study of T cell responses to AZD1222 COVID-19 vaccine. TCRdb keeps only in-frame clones here, not all; method: immunoSEQ multiplex PCR. The sample has approximately 110,000 clones, 90% to 95% seen once. The sequencing used peripheral blood, collected on day 0 of AZD1222 vaccination. These receptors all come from an adult in good health.

The V and J genes are TRBV3-1 (or the pseudogene TRBV3-2) and TRBJ1-5; 7 nucleotides align to TRBD1. The trim removed 4 bases at V and 4 bases at J, leaving 7 bases unmatched. CDR3 length: 15 amino acids. The germline CDR1 and CDR2 sequences are LGHDT and YNNKEL (reference sequence). CDR3 residues: CASSPRQGQNQPQHF. The CDR3 DNA is TGTGCCAGCAGCCCTAGACAGGGACAAAATCAGCCCCAGCATTTT.

The CDR3 coding sequence is TGTGCCAGCAGCCAAATTATAGCGGGAGGGCCGTACGAGCAGTACTTC. Amino acids: CASSQIIAGGPYEQYF. This chain links TRBV3-1 (or the pseudogene TRBV3-2) with TRBJ2-7, with 11 bases lining up with TRBD2. The J segment lost 4 bases and the V segment lost 2 bases, leaving 7 bases of the junction unmatched. CDR1 is LGHDT and CDR2 is YNNKEL in the germline V gene (reference sequence). CDR3 length equals 16 residues.